Listed below are T cell receptor beta chains from one sample, sequenced in a study of control samples from healthy donors and cancer patients. Repertoires were generated with immunoSEQ multiplex PCR, while TCRdb's copy carries only in-frame clones and drops some. The sample records under 150,000 clones, 89% being singletons. The sequenced material came from blood. These receptors were taken from a man aged 25-40 years in good health. CDR3s include the opening cysteine and the closing phenylalanine or tryptophan. The D gene is left open where the match is weak. Size values are once, few and many counts, or a class for expanded clones, and some rows have none.

J gene,clone size,V gene,D gene,CDR3 DNA,CDR3 protein
TRBJ2-2,.,TRBV7-9,TRBD1,TGTGCCAGCAGAAAAGGACAGGGGGACACCGGGGAGCTGTTTTTT,CASRKGQGDTGELFF
TRBJ1-3,.,TRBV5-8,.,TGTGCCAGCAGGTTGGGGAGCGGGTTCTCTGGAAACACCATATATTTT,CASRLGSGFSGNTIYF
TRBJ1-2,.,TRBV12-3/TRBV12-4,.,TGTGCCAGCAGTTTGACATTGGGGCTAGGCTACACCTTC,CASSLTLGLGYTF
TRBJ2-2,.,TRBV28,.,TGTGCCAGCAATTACGGGGGCGGGGAGCTGTTTTTT,CASNYGGGELFF
TRBJ2-3,.,TRBV12-3/TRBV12-4,.,TGTGCCAGCAGCCAGAGGTTAGATACGCAGTATTTT,CASSQRLDTQYF
TRBJ2-3,.,TRBV6-2/TRBV6-3,TRBD2,TGTGCCAGCAGTCGTGCTGCTAGCGGGGGGGCAGAGGGCACAGATACGCAGTATTTT,CASSRAASGGAEGTDTQYF
TRBJ1-1,.,TRBV6-5,TRBD1,TGTGCCAGCAGTACCGCACTACAGGGGGCTACTGAAGCTTTCTTT,CASSTALQGATEAFF
TRBJ2-3,.,TRBV7-9,.,TGTGCCAGCAGCCCCACCTGGGGCAGGGGAGTAGATACGCAGTATTTT,CASSPTWGRGVDTQYF
TRBJ2-5,.,TRBV4-1,.,TGCGCCAGCAGCCAAGTGTGGCAGGCGGAAGAGACCCAGTACTTC,CASSQVWQAEETQYF
TRBJ1-1,.,TRBV7-2,.,TGTGCCAGCAGCTTAGGGAGGAAAAACACTGAAGCTTTCTTT,CASSLGRKNTEAFF
TRBJ2-6,once,TRBV4-1,.,TGCGCCAGCAGCCAGGAGCACCAGAGCAGCTCTGGGGCCAACGTCCTGACTTTC,CASSQEHQSSSGANVLTF
TRBJ1-1,.,TRBV18,TRBD1,TGTGCCAGCTCTCTCGGGGTGGACAGGGAAGCTTTCTTT,CASSLGVDREAFF
TRBJ2-7,.,TRBV6-2/TRBV6-3,TRBD1,TGTGCCAGCAGTTACTTCACAGGGGGCGAGCAGTACTTC,CASSYFTGGEQYF
TRBJ2-1,.,TRBV7-9,.,TGTGCCAGCAGCCATTACCTCAAAGGCGGCAATGAGCAGTTCTTC,CASSHYLKGGNEQFF
TRBJ1-5,.,TRBV5-5,.,TGTGCCAGCAGCCTGATTGACAATCAGCCCCAGCATTTT,CASSLIDNQPQHF
TRBJ2-6,.,TRBV3-1/TRBV3-2,TRBD1,TGTGCCAGCAGCCCCGACAGGGCTGGGGCCAACGTCCTGACTTTC,CASSPDRAGANVLTF
TRBJ1-5,.,TRBV7-9,.,TGTGCCAGCAGCTTTTCTACAGGCGGGGGTCAGCCCCAGCATTTT,CASSFSTGGGQPQHF
TRBJ1-2,.,TRBV4-2,.,TGTGCCAGCAGCCAAGAAGGCTATGGCTACACCTTC,CASSQEGYGYTF
TRBJ2-3,.,TRBV7-2,TRBD2,TGTGCCAGCAGCTTTAGCCAGCGGGGATTAGATACGCAGTATTTT,CASSFSQRGLDTQYF
TRBJ2-7,.,TRBV5-4,TRBD1,TGTGCCAGCAGCACAAGAGGGGGGACAGGGAAAAAAGGAGAGGAATACGAGCAGTACTTC,CASSTRGGTGKKGEEYEQYF
TRBJ1-2,.,TRBV27,.,TGTGCCAGCAGTTTAAGGCAGGGAGCTATGGGCTACACCTTC,CASSLRQGAMGYTF
TRBJ2-5,once,TRBV11-2,TRBD1,TGTGCCAGCAGCCAGGCAGGGGGTTATGAGACCCAGTACTTC,CASSQAGGYETQYF
TRBJ1-1,.,TRBV24-1,TRBD1,TGTGCCACCAGTGATTCTAACCGGACAGGTCGGGATACTGAAGCTTTCTTT,CATSDSNRTGRDTEAFF
TRBJ1-2,.,TRBV6-5,TRBD1,TGTGCCAGCACCAAGGACAGGTCGCAAGGCTACACCTTC,CASTKDRSQGYTF
TRBJ2-7,.,TRBV9,.,TGTGCCAGCAGCGTAGGGGCAGGGGGGGACGAGCAGTACTTC,CASSVGAGGDEQYF
TRBJ2-2,.,TRBV30,TRBD2,TGTGCCTGGAGTGCGGGAGGGCCCCGCTCCGGGGAGCTGTTTTTT,CAWSAGGPRSGELFF
TRBJ2-2,once,TRBV7-9,TRBD2,TGTGCCAGCAGCCTCATGGGACTAGCGGGATCAACCGGGGAGCTGTTTTTT,CASSLMGLAGSTGELFF
TRBJ2-7,.,TRBV18,TRBD1,TGTGCCAGCTCGCAAAACCCCCGGGACAGGGTACCCTACGAGCAGTACTTC,CASSQNPRDRVPYEQYF
TRBJ1-1,.,TRBV7-2,TRBD1,TGTGCCAGCAGCTTACAGGGGGGTATGAACACTGAAGCTTTCTTT,CASSLQGGMNTEAFF
TRBJ1-3,.,TRBV6-6,.,TGTGCCAGCAGTCTCGAGGGCAGGACTACATGGGGAAACACCATATATTTT,CASSLEGRTTWGNTIYF
TRBJ2-7,.,TRBV7-6,.,TGTGCCAGCAGCCCGACGCCGAGGAGCTCCTACGAGCAGTACTTC,CASSPTPRSSYEQYF
TRBJ2-4,.,TRBV7-9,TRBD2,TGTGCCAGCAGCTTAGAGACTAGCGGGAGGGAGTACTTC,CASSLETSGREYF
TRBJ2-1,.,TRBV7-2,.,TGTGCCAGCAGCCCCCGGGCTAGCCGGCGGGTGGAGGAGCAGTTCTTC,CASSPRASRRVEEQFF
TRBJ1-4,.,TRBV9,.,TGTGCCAGCAGCGCGGGGATGGCAACTAATGAAAAACTGTTTTTT,CASSAGMATNEKLFF
TRBJ2-2,.,TRBV6-4,.,TGTGCCAGCAGTCCTGGGGACACCGGGGAGCTGTTTTTT,CASSPGDTGELFF
TRBJ2-1,.,TRBV4-3,TRBD2,TGCGCCAGCAGCCCTGGGACTAGTGAGCAGTTCTTC,CASSPGTSEQFF
TRBJ1-1,.,TRBV18,.,TGTGCCAGCTCACCAACTACTAACACTGAAGCTTTCTTT,CASSPTTNTEAFF